These 24 T cell receptor beta chains were sequenced from one sample in a study of T cells in localized non-small cell lung cancer. Generated by immunoSEQ multiplex PCR, the TCRdb table keeps only in-frame clones and is missing some. This sample has under 95,000 clones; 80% occur once, and the top ten carry nearly 9.5%. This sample comprised peripheral blood, obtained before any cancer treatment. The receptors shown here come from a female donor older than 55 with stage I lung adenocarcinoma.

The rearrangement joins TRBV5-1 to TRBJ1-1; tentatively, D is TRBD1 (6 bases). V was trimmed by 5 bases and J by 1 base, leaving 9 bases between them. This CDR3 has 13 amino acids. Germline-derived CDR1 and CDR2 are SGHRS and YFSETQ. The CDR3 DNA reads TGCGCCAGCAGTCTACAGGGGAACACTGAAGCTTTCTTT. As protein: CASSLQGNTEAFF.

This clone was found once. This chain uses TRBV4-1 with TRBJ2-3, with a tentative D call TRBD2 (6 bases). Per germline, CDR1 MGHRA and CDR2 YSYEKL. Trimming cost V 4 bases and J 2 bases, with 13 bases left between them. The CDR3 has 15 residues. In DNA form, the CDR3 reads TGCGCCAGCAGCCCCTCCCTAGCGAACACAGATACGCAGTATTTT. Protein sequence: CASSPSLANTDTQYF.

The V call is TRBV29-1, the J call TRBJ2-7; 9 bases map to TRBD2. The CDR3 totals 15 residues. The V gene's germline CDR1 is SQVTM and CDR2 ANQGSEA. V lost 7 bases and J lost 7; bases outside the gene matches: 17. The CDR3 region is CSASAGGARVQEQYF. Here the CDR3 DNA reads TGCAGCGCCTCTGCGGGAGGGGCGCGGGTGCAAGAGCAGTACTTC.

This clone occurred once. The chain links TRBV11-3 to TRBJ2-2; D gene unclear. This CDR3 region has 12 residues. Trimming took 5 bases from V and 3 from J, leaving 4 bases between them. Germline V gene sequence: CDR1 SGHNT, CDR2 YENEEA. The CDR3 DNA sequence: TGTGCCAGCAGCCGACACACCGGGGAGCTGTTTTTT. Protein product: CASSRHTGELFF.

This clone was seen a handful of times. The genes are TRBV29-1 and TRBJ1-3; 10 nucleotides line up with TRBD1. Germline assignment: CDR1 SQVTM and CDR2 ANQGSEA. Losses at the gene ends were 0 bases for V and 8 bases for J; bases not matched to a gene: 7. The CDR3 covers 15 residues. CDR3 sequence: CSVEDPDRGLDTIYF. In DNA form, the CDR3 reads TGCAGCGTTGAAGATCCAGACAGGGGGCTTGACACCATATATTTT.

The CDR3 coding sequence is TGTGCCACCAGCAGAGGTGTCATGAACACTGAAGCTTTCTTT. Translating gives CATSRGVMNTEAFF. The chain links TRBV15 to TRBJ1-1, with unresolved D. The CDR3 is 14 residues long. The ends were cut back, 1 base at V and 0 bases at J, with 6 bases in the middle. CDR1 and CDR2 from the germline V gene are LNHNV and YYDKDF (reference sequence).

This clone was found a few times. This chain joins TRBV6-5 and TRBJ1-3; D remains ambiguous. The CDR3 is 16 residues long. The germline V gene has CDR1 MNHEY and CDR2 SVGAGI. Trimming removed 0 bases at V and 2 bases at J, with 11 bases between. The CDR3, as DNA: TGTGCCAGCAGTTACTCGTCGACTGGTACTGGAAACACCATATATTTT. Its protein is CASSYSSTGTGNTIYF.

The chain is built from TRBV19 and TRBJ1-4; possible D gene TRBD1, 5 bases. Trimming removed 6 bases at V and 4 bases at J, with 15 bases between. Germline V gives CDR1 LNHDA, CDR2 SQIVND (reference sequence). CDR3 length: 15 amino acids. The CDR3 coding sequence is TGTGCCAGTAGCATTAGGACACAGCTTAATGAAAAACTGTTTTTT. It yields the protein CASSIRTQLNEKLFF.

This clone has only a few counts. The genes are TRBV5-4 and TRBJ1-2, with TRBD1 as a possible D gene (6 bases). The germline V and J ends were trimmed by 5 bases and 2 bases, with 10 bases remaining between them. Germline-derived CDR1 and CDR2 are SGHNT and YYREEE (reference sequence). This CDR3 spans 13 amino acids. The CDR3 loop reads CASRLTGNYGYTF. Here the CDR3 DNA reads TGTGCCAGCAGACTAACAGGGAACTATGGCTACACCTTC.

The rearrangement joins TRBV9 to TRBJ1-1; TRBD1 matches at 8 bases. V lost 0 bases to trimming and J lost 3 bases; unmatched junction nucleotides: 1. This CDR3 has 14 amino acids. Germline V gives CDR1 SGDLS, CDR2 YYNGEE. The chain's CDR3 is CASSVADRDTEAFF. CDR3 DNA sequence: TGTGCCAGCAGCGTAGCGGACAGGGACACTGAAGCTTTCTTT. Based on the CDR3 plus reference TRBV9 and TRBJ1-1, the full variable domain is DSGVTQTPKHLITATGQRVTLRCSPRSGDLSVYWYQQSLDQGLQFLIQYYNGEERAKGNILERFSAQQFPDLHSELNLSSLELGDSALYFCASSVADRDTEAFFGQGTRLTVV.

This clone was seen only once. This chain joins TRBV18 and TRBJ1-2, with TRBD1 matching 9 bases. The CDR3 extends over 13 amino acids. Germline loops: CDR1 KGHSH, CDR2 LQKENI. Unmatched junction bases numbered 5, after V lost 1 base and J lost 11 bases. CDR3 sequence: CASSPRTGEEYTF. In DNA, the CDR3 is TGTGCCAGCTCACCACGGACAGGGGAGGAGTACACCTTC.

This clone has only a few counts. V is TRBV27 and J is TRBJ1-5; 9 nucleotides align to TRBD1. The length of the CDR3 is 14 residues. CDR1 and CDR2 (germline): MNHEY, SMNVEV (reference sequence). J lost 9 bases, V lost 6 bases, and 9 bases had no gene match. CDR3 nucleotides: TGTGCCAGCAGGGCCGACGGGACAGGGTTGCCCCAGCATTTT. Residues: CASRADGTGLPQHF.

The chain is built from TRBV28 and TRBJ2-5; D may be TRBD1 or TRBD2 (5 bases each). The CDR3 is 12 amino acids. Germline CDR1 reads MDHEN; CDR2 reads SYDVKM. The V gene lost 3 bases and the J gene lost 7 bases, with 9 bases spanning the gap. As DNA, the CDR3 is TGTGCCAGCAGTTTGGGGGTGATGACCCAGTACTTC. Translating it yields CASSLGVMTQYF.

The rearrangement uses TRBV9 and TRBJ2-2; 9 bases map to TRBD1. Germline V gene lookup returns CDR1 SGDLS and CDR2 YYNGEE. V was pared by 2 bases and J by 1 base, with 12 bases of the junction left unmatched. This CDR3 is 19 amino acids long. The CDR3 reads CASSVVVTRTGENTGELFF. Here the CDR3 DNA reads TGTGCCAGCAGCGTCGTAGTGACCCGGACAGGGGAGAACACCGGGGAGCTGTTTTTT.

The chain is built from TRBV6-1 and TRBJ2-7; the D gene is possibly TRBD2 (5 bases). Germline assignment: CDR1 MNHNS and CDR2 SASEGT. The length of the CDR3 is 13 residues. The germline V and J ends were trimmed by 3 bases and 9 bases, with 15 bases remaining between them. The CDR3 spells CASSEGSGVVQYF. The CDR3 DNA sequence: TGTGCCAGCAGTGAGGGCAGCGGCGTTGTGCAGTACTTC.

This clone has only one observation. The rearrangement uses TRBV19 and TRBJ1-5, with 8 bases fitting TRBD1. Germline-derived CDR1 and CDR2 are LNHDA and SQIVND (reference sequence). Trimming cost V 7 bases and J 3 bases; bases outside gene matches: 14. The CDR3 spans 17 residues. As DNA, the CDR3 is TGTGCCAGTAACCCCTCGGGCAGGGGGCGGCTCAATCAGCCCCAGCATTTT. This encodes CASNPSGRGRLNQPQHF.

This clone was detected only a few times. The chain carries TRBV12-5 and TRBJ1-1; TRBD1 matches 10 bases. Trimming removed 1 base from V and 7 bases from J; junction bases left unmatched: 3. The CDR3 spans 14 residues. Germline V gene lookup returns CDR1 LGHNT and CDR2 FRNRAP. This chain's CDR3 is CASGLGQGAGEAFF. The CDR3 DNA reads TGTGCTAGTGGTTTGGGACAGGGGGCTGGTGAAGCTTTCTTT.

This chain joins TRBV4-2 and TRBJ2-6; D call uncertain. The CDR3 runs to 15 residues. V lost 1 base, J lost 0 bases, and 4 bases lay in between. Germline V CDR1 and CDR2: LGHNA, YNFKEQ. The CDR3 coding sequence is TGTGCCAGCAGCCAAGGTCTCTCTGGGGCCAACGTCCTGACTTTC. Encoded protein: CASSQGLSGANVLTF.

The CDR3 DNA reads as TGTGCCAGCTCACCACCAGGACAGGGGGGCACCGGGGAGCTGTTTTTT. This encodes CASSPPGQGGTGELFF. The chain uses TRBV18 and TRBJ2-2, with TRBD1 identical over 10 bases. The germline V gene encodes CDR1 KGHSH and CDR2 LQKENI. This CDR3 contains 16 residues. The V gene end was trimmed by 0 bases and the J gene end by 4 bases; junction bases not matched to a gene: 2.

V is TRBV12-5 and J is TRBJ2-3; perhaps TRBD2 as D (7 bases). The CDR3 sequence is 15 residues long. V was pared by 7 bases and J by 5 bases, with 19 bases between. Germline V gives CDR1 LGHNT, CDR2 FRNRAP. The DNA of the CDR3 is TGTGCTAGTGCCCGGAACGGGGGGCCAGGAGATACGCAGTATTTT. It translates to CASARNGGPGDTQYF.

The chain is built from TRBV7-2 and TRBJ1-1; the D gene is possibly TRBD1 (6 bases). The V and J ends lost 0 bases and 1 base respectively, with 9 bases between them. The CDR3 covers 15 residues. CDR1 and CDR2 from the germline V gene are SGHTA and FQGNSA. The CDR3 sequence is CASSLAGAGNTEAFF. The CDR3 bases are TGTGCCAGCAGCTTAGCGGGGGCGGGGAACACTGAAGCTTTCTTT. Drawing the rest from reference TRBV7-2 and TRBJ1-1, the complete variable domain is GAGVSQSPSNKVTEKGKDVELRCDPISGHTALYWYRQSLGQGLEFLIYFQGNSAPDKSGLPSDRFSAERTGGSVSTLTIQRTQQEDSAVYLCASSLAGAGNTEAFFGQGTRLTVV.

This CDR3 reads CASSPTSDRYYGYTF. In nucleotides, the CDR3 is TGTGCCAGCAGCCCCACCTCGGACAGGTACTATGGCTACACCTTC. The gene calls are TRBV28 and TRBJ1-2; TRBD1 aligns across 7 bases. The CDR3 is made up of 15 amino acids. The V gene end was trimmed by 6 bases and the J gene end by 3 bases; junction bases not matched to a gene: 10. CDR1 is MDHEN and CDR2 is SYDVKM in the germline V gene.

Comment on this clone: This same CDR3 is encoded by further DNA sequences in the sample. The chain is built from TRBV9 and TRBJ2-7; 10 bases align to TRBD2. The V gene end was trimmed by 0 bases and the J gene end by 4 bases; junction bases not matched to a gene: 7. The CDR3 is made up of 16 amino acids. Germline-derived CDR1 and CDR2 are SGDLS and YYNGEE. This chain's CDR3 is CASSVGPSGGSYEQYF. In DNA, the CDR3 is TGTGCCAGCAGCGTAGGCCCTAGCGGGGGTTCGTACGAGCAGTACTTC.

V usage is TRBV11-1 and J usage is TRBJ2-1, with D possibly matching TRBD1 (5 bases). This CDR3 has 15 residues. Germline V lookup: CDR1 SGHAT, CDR2 FQDESV (reference sequence). Deletions cut 2 bases from V and 6 bases from J, with 14 bases between. CDR3 region: CASSLLQAVGNEQFF. In DNA form, the CDR3 reads TGTGCCAGCAGCTTATTACAGGCGGTAGGCAATGAGCAGTTCTTC.